This TCR beta chain was profiled in a study of beta chain features in type 1 diabetes. This clone was observed a few times. What it binds is not known. CDR1 SGHTA and CDR2 FQGNSA come from the germline V gene. V was clipped by 4 bases and J by 3 bases; unmatched bases: 6. This CDR3 has 15 residues. Overall study results and limits: The study found moderately but significantly shorter TCRB CDR3s in all four CD4+ subsets of Type 1 diabetes patients.

Reverse transcribing all isolated RNA meant expressed TCRB transcripts were sequenced. Some clones are missing from TCRdb's copy, which holds only in-frame ones; the method was immunoSEQ multiplex PCR. The sample records 310,000 or so clones, roughly 9% being singletons. Sequencing was done on a sample of central memory CD4+ T cells from blood. V gene TRBV7-2 combines with J gene TRBJ2-7, with 10 bases matching TRBD2. The sequence was collected from a man aged 30-40 years with type 1 diabetes. CDR3 region: CASSSPLAGNYEQYF. CDR3 DNA sequence: TGTGCCAGCAGCTCTCCACTAGCGGGGAACTACGAGCAGTACTTC.